Detailed here is one TCR beta chain. This specimen belongs to a study of blood T cell repertoires in COVID-19. This CDR3 is built from 16 residues. Trimming removed 5 bases at V and 2 bases at J, with 15 bases between. Germline CDR1 SEHNR, CDR2 FQNEAQ (reference sequence). Sequencing used immunoSEQ multiplex PCR; TCRdb keeps in-frame clones, though not all of them. In the table there are 200,000 to 250,000 clones, 82% of which are singletons. The receptor comes from a woman of 80 years or more with acute or convalescent COVID-19. Sequenced material: peripheral blood. The chain is built from TRBV7-9 and TRBJ2-2, with D tentatively TRBD2 (5 bases). The CDR3 protein is CASSPRLGRNTGELFF. For the CDR3, the DNA is TGTGCCAGCAGCCCCAGGCTGGGGAGAAACACCGGGGAGCTGTTTTTT. Full variable domain (outside the CDR3, taken from reference TRBV7-9 and TRBJ2-2): DTGVSQNPRHKITKRGQNVTFRCDPISEHNRLYWYRQTLGQGPEFLTYFQNEAQLEKSRLLSDRFSAERPKGSFSTLEIQRTEQGDSAMYLCASSPRLGRNTGELFFGEGSRLTVL.